This T cell receptor beta chain was observed in a study of technical replicates of blood from a few donors. The repertoire was sequenced with immunoSEQ multiplex PCR; TCRdb's copy has only in-frame clones and lacks some. The profile shows around 80,000 clones, around 94% of them singletons. In germline, CDR1 is SGHAT, CDR2 FQNNGV. CDR3 length: 16 amino acids. This clone was seen a handful of times. A junction end diverges from the germline sequence, so it may reflect a read error. The sample consisted of T cells isolated from PBMCs. The V call is TRBV11-2, the J call TRBJ2-2; TRBD2 agrees at 12 bases. This clonotype originated in a human donor in good health. CDR3 residues: CASGLLAGGTTGELFF. Here the CDR3 DNA reads TGTGCCAGCGGCTTACTAGCGGGAGGTACCACCGGGGAGCTGTTTTTT.